What follows is one TCR beta chain and its context. Antigen: not known. This entry is derived from a study of CD8+CD57+ T cells in acquired aplastic anemia. On the study more broadly: Isolated CD4+ and CD8+ cells, once sorted, yielded DNA averaging roughly 3 ug. Researchers reported that healthy donors averaged about 11 million reads for CD4+ cells. Study findings and constraints: Both patients and controls carried the same twenty-nine CD8+ CDR3 sequences.

This CDR3 spans 13 amino acids. J was trimmed by 5 bases and V by 6 bases; bases with no gene match: 2. Investigators profiled TCR beta VDJ and CDR3 from genomic DNA template. TCRdb ran MiXCR on the reads and lists one entry per CDR3 protein. The sample yields about 210,000 distinct CDR3 sequences, over 60% seen once. The V gene is TRBV12-3 or TRBV12-4, the J gene TRBJ2-3, with 10 bases matching TRBD1. Material: sorted CD4+, CD8+, or CD8+CD57+ T cells (not recorded which) from PBMCs. The sequence was obtained from a human donor in good health. Written as DNA, the CDR3 is TGTGCCAGCAGCCGGGACAGGGGAGATACGCAGTATTTT. Translated, it gives CASSRDRGDTQYF.